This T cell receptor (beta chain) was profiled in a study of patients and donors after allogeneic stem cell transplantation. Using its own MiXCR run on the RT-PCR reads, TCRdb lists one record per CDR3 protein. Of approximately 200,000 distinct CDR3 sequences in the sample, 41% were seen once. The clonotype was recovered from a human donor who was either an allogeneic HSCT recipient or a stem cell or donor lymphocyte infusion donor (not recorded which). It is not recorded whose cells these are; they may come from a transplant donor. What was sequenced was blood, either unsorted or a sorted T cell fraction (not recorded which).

The CDR3 region has the DNA TGCGCCAGCAGCCAAGAACGAAGAGCCATTAACTATGGCTACACCTTC. Translating it yields CASSQERRAINYGYTF. The V gene is TRBV4-3, the J gene TRBJ1-2; no clear D. Germline assignment: CDR1 LGHNA and CDR2 YSLEER. V was cut by 0 bases and J by 1 base, with 12 bases left in between. CDR3 size: 16 residues.